This is a list of T cell receptor beta chains from one sample in a study of control samples from healthy donors and cancer patients. Clones were sequenced by immunoSEQ multiplex PCR, and TCRdb holds only the in-frame ones, with some missing. The sample records 70,000 to 80,000 clones, approximately 90% being singletons. The sample consisted of PBMCs. The receptors here all came from a woman aged 60-75 years with head and neck cancer. Each CDR3 is given with its conserved first and last residue. A D gene is named only where the DNA matches it firmly. Clone size, where shown, is once, few, many, or a class for clones that have expanded.

cdr3_length: 16; clone_size: few; j_call: TRBJ2-6; d_call: TRBD1; v_call: TRBV27; cdr3_aa: CASSDFDRAGANVLTF; cdr3_nt: TGTGCCAGCAGCGACTTCGACAGGGCAGGGGCCAACGTCCTGACTTTC
cdr3_length: 15; clone_size: NA; j_call: TRBJ2-1; d_call: TRBD1; v_call: TRBV14; cdr3_aa: CASRPDRGQNNEQFF; cdr3_nt: TGTGCCAGCAGACCGGACAGGGGGCAGAACAATGAGCAGTTCTTC
cdr3_length: 17; clone_size: NA; j_call: TRBJ2-5; d_call: TRBD1; v_call: TRBV27; cdr3_aa: CASSARGTGRSQETQYF; cdr3_nt: TGTGCCAGCAGTGCACGAGGGACAGGTCGATCTCAAGAGACCCAGTACTTC
cdr3_length: 14; clone_size: NA; j_call: TRBJ1-3; d_call: NA; v_call: TRBV6-2/TRBV6-3; cdr3_aa: CASSYSPYSNTIYF; cdr3_nt: TGTGCCAGCAGTTACTCACCTTATTCGAACACCATATATTTT
cdr3_length: 16; clone_size: once; j_call: TRBJ2-1; d_call: TRBD2; v_call: TRBV7-8; cdr3_aa: CASSQRLAGPGNEQFF; cdr3_nt: TGTGCCAGCAGCCAGCGACTAGCGGGGCCGGGAAATGAGCAGTTCTTC
cdr3_length: 15; clone_size: few; j_call: TRBJ2-7; d_call: NA; v_call: TRBV19; cdr3_aa: CASSIGARGSYEQYF; cdr3_nt: TGTGCCAGTAGTATAGGCGCCAGGGGATCCTACGAGCAGTACTTC
cdr3_length: 13; clone_size: NA; j_call: TRBJ1-6; d_call: NA; v_call: TRBV6-1; cdr3_aa: CASSEWSGSPLHF; cdr3_nt: TGTGCCAGCAGTGAATGGTCCGGGTCACCCCTCCACTTT
cdr3_length: 16; clone_size: NA; j_call: TRBJ1-2; d_call: TRBD1; v_call: TRBV15; cdr3_aa: CATSRQAGTGEDGYTF; cdr3_nt: TGTGCCACCAGCAGACAGGCCGGGACAGGGGAGGATGGCTACACCTTC
cdr3_length: 13; clone_size: NA; j_call: TRBJ2-1; d_call: NA; v_call: TRBV4-1; cdr3_aa: CASSHPDVNEQFF; cdr3_nt: TGCGCCAGCAGCCATCCCGATGTAAATGAGCAGTTCTTC
cdr3_length: 16; clone_size: NA; j_call: TRBJ2-2; d_call: NA; v_call: TRBV18; cdr3_aa: CASSPFRYMNTGELFF; cdr3_nt: TGTGCCAGCTCACCTTTCAGATATATGAACACCGGGGAGCTGTTTTTT
cdr3_length: 14; clone_size: once; j_call: TRBJ2-1; d_call: TRBD2; v_call: TRBV29-1; cdr3_aa: CSVTGTSGSYEQFF; cdr3_nt: TGCAGCGTTACAGGGACTAGCGGGAGTTATGAGCAGTTCTTC
cdr3_length: 21; clone_size: NA; j_call: TRBJ2-1; d_call: NA; v_call: TRBV6-6; cdr3_aa: CASSRPLGGLVTRSSYNEQFF; cdr3_nt: TGTGCCAGCAGTCGACCTTTAGGAGGGTTGGTTACAAGGAGCTCCTACAATGAGCAGTTCTTC
cdr3_length: 15; clone_size: NA; j_call: TRBJ1-4; d_call: TRBD1; v_call: TRBV14; cdr3_aa: CASRPDRGANEKLFF; cdr3_nt: TGTGCCAGCAGACCCGACAGGGGAGCTAATGAAAAACTGTTTTTT
cdr3_length: 13; clone_size: NA; j_call: TRBJ2-1; d_call: NA; v_call: TRBV12-3/TRBV12-4; cdr3_aa: CASSPPGSGEQFF; cdr3_nt: TGTGCCAGCAGTCCCCCGGGAAGCGGCGAGCAGTTCTTC
cdr3_length: 16; clone_size: NA; j_call: TRBJ1-3; d_call: NA; v_call: TRBV6-5; cdr3_aa: CASSYRRAASGNTIYF; cdr3_nt: TGTGCCAGCAGTTACAGGCGGGCAGCCTCTGGAAACACCATATATTTT
cdr3_length: 16; clone_size: NA; j_call: TRBJ1-2; d_call: NA; v_call: TRBV18; cdr3_aa: CASSPLPDRANYGYTF; cdr3_nt: TGTGCCAGCTCACCCTTGCCGGACAGAGCTAACTATGGCTACACCTTC
cdr3_length: 17; clone_size: NA; j_call: TRBJ2-7; d_call: NA; v_call: TRBV5-1; cdr3_aa: CASSYSSSLQVPYEQYF; cdr3_nt: TGCGCCAGCAGCTATTCCTCGTCCTTACAGGTCCCCTACGAGCAGTACTTC
cdr3_length: 16; clone_size: NA; j_call: TRBJ2-2; d_call: NA; v_call: TRBV10-3; cdr3_aa: CAISESDGSNTGELFF; cdr3_nt: TGTGCCATCAGTGAGTCGGACGGATCGAACACCGGGGAGCTGTTTTTT
cdr3_length: 16; clone_size: once; j_call: TRBJ2-3; d_call: TRBD2; v_call: TRBV27; cdr3_aa: CASSRRSGRGTDTQYF; cdr3_nt: TGTGCCAGCAGCCGTCGAAGCGGGAGGGGCACAGATACGCAGTATTTT
cdr3_length: 15; clone_size: NA; j_call: TRBJ1-1; d_call: NA; v_call: TRBV19; cdr3_aa: CASSMGLFANTEAFF; cdr3_nt: TGTGCCAGTAGTATGGGACTCTTCGCGAACACTGAAGCTTTCTTT
cdr3_length: 15; clone_size: once; j_call: TRBJ1-5; d_call: NA; v_call: TRBV7-2; cdr3_aa: CASSLGRGGNQPQHF; cdr3_nt: TGTGCCAGCAGCTTAGGGAGGGGTGGCAATCAGCCCCAGCATTTT
cdr3_length: 16; clone_size: NA; j_call: TRBJ1-5; d_call: NA; v_call: TRBV5-3; cdr3_aa: CARSRAAGNVNQPQHF; cdr3_nt: TGTGCCAGAAGCCGGGCAGCCGGGAACGTCAATCAGCCCCAGCATTTT
cdr3_length: 17; clone_size: NA; j_call: TRBJ2-3; d_call: TRBD1; v_call: TRBV5-3; cdr3_aa: CARSLDRDSLRTDTQYF; cdr3_nt: TGTGCCAGAAGTCTGGACAGGGACAGCCTACGCACAGATACGCAGTATTTT
cdr3_length: 15; clone_size: NA; j_call: TRBJ2-7; d_call: TRBD2; v_call: TRBV7-2; cdr3_aa: CASSLASSGAYEQYF; cdr3_nt: TGTGCCAGCAGCTTAGCGTCTAGCGGTGCCTACGAGCAGTACTTC
cdr3_length: 14; clone_size: NA; j_call: TRBJ2-7; d_call: TRBD1; v_call: TRBV7-2; cdr3_aa: CASSSTGAGYEQYF; cdr3_nt: TGTGCCAGCAGCTCGACAGGGGCAGGCTACGAGCAGTACTTC
cdr3_length: 13; clone_size: NA; j_call: TRBJ2-7; d_call: NA; v_call: TRBV3-1/TRBV3-2; cdr3_aa: CASSRNRDYEQYF; cdr3_nt: TGTGCCAGCAGCCGTAACCGGGACTACGAGCAGTACTTC
cdr3_length: 18; clone_size: NA; j_call: TRBJ2-6; d_call: NA; v_call: TRBV6-2/TRBV6-3; cdr3_aa: CASSYDVFHPSGANVLTF; cdr3_nt: TGTGCCAGCAGTTATGATGTGTTTCATCCCTCTGGGGCCAACGTCCTGACTTTC
cdr3_length: 12; clone_size: NA; j_call: TRBJ1-1; d_call: NA; v_call: TRBV19; cdr3_aa: CASTVGNTEAFF; cdr3_nt: TGTGCCAGTACGGTTGGGAACACTGAAGCTTTCTTT
cdr3_length: 17; clone_size: NA; j_call: TRBJ1-1; d_call: TRBD1; v_call: TRBV3-1/TRBV3-2; cdr3_aa: CASSQRRGLTGETEAFF; cdr3_nt: TGTGCCAGCAGCCAAAGGCGAGGTCTAACAGGGGAAACTGAAGCTTTCTTT
cdr3_length: 14; clone_size: NA; j_call: TRBJ2-4; d_call: NA; v_call: TRBV7-9; cdr3_aa: CASSLLGPIRIQYF; cdr3_nt: TGTGCCAGCAGCTTATTAGGCCCAATCCGCATTCAGTACTTC
cdr3_length: 22; clone_size: NA; j_call: TRBJ2-5; d_call: NA; v_call: TRBV7-3; cdr3_aa: CKARDPSITAKSPRQDQETQYF; cdr3_nt: TGCAAAGCCCGAGACCCGTCGATCACCGCCAAATCCCCTCGACAGGACCAAGAGACCCAGTACTTC
cdr3_length: 14; clone_size: NA; j_call: TRBJ1-1; d_call: TRBD1; v_call: TRBV3-1/TRBV3-2; cdr3_aa: CASSLRDRVTEAFF; cdr3_nt: TGTGCCAGCAGCCTCCGGGACAGGGTCACTGAAGCTTTCTTT
cdr3_length: 15; clone_size: once; j_call: TRBJ1-1; d_call: NA; v_call: TRBV11-2; cdr3_aa: CASSPYRGMNTEAFF; cdr3_nt: TGTGCCAGCAGCCCGTATAGGGGGATGAACACTGAAGCTTTCTTT
cdr3_length: 15; clone_size: NA; j_call: TRBJ2-1; d_call: TRBD2; v_call: TRBV7-3; cdr3_aa: CASSEIAGGLSEQFF; cdr3_nt: TGTGCCAGCAGCGAAATAGCGGGAGGGTTGTCTGAGCAGTTCTTC